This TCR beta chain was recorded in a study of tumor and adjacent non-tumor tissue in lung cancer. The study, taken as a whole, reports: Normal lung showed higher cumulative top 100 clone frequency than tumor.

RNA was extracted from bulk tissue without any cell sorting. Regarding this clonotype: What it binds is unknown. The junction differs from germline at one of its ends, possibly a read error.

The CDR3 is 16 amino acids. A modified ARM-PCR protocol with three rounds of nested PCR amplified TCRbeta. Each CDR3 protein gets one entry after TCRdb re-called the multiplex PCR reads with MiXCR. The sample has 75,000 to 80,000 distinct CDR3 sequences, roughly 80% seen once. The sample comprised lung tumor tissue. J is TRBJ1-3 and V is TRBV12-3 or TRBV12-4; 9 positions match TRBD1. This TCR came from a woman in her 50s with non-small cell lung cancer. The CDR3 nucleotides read TGTGTCAGCAATTTAGAAGGGACAGGGATTGGAGACACCATATATTTT. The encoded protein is CVSNLEGTGIGDTIYF.